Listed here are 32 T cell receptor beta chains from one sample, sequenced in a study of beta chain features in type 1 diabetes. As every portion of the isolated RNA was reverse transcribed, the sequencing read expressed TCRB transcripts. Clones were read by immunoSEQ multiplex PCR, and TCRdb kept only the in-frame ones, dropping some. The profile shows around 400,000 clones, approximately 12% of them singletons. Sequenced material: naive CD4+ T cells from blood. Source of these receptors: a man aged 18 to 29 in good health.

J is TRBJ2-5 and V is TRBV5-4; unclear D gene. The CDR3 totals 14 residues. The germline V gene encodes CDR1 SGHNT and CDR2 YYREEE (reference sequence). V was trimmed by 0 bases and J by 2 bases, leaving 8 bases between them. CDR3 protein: CASSLVEIQETQYF. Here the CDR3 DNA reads TGTGCCAGCAGCTTGGTAGAAATACAAGAGACCCAGTACTTC.

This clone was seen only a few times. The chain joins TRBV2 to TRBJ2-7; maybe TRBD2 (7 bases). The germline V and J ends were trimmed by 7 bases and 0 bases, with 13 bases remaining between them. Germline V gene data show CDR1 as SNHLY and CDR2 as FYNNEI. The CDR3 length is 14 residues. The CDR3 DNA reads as TGTGCCAGCACCACGAGGGGGGGCTCCTACGAGCAGTACTTC. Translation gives CASTTRGGSYEQYF.

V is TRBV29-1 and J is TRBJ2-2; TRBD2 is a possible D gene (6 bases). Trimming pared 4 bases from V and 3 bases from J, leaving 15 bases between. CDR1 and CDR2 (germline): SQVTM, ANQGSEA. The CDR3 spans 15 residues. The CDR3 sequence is CSVGIGGSHTGELFF. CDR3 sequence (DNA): TGCAGCGTTGGAATCGGAGGGAGTCACACCGGGGAGCTGTTTTTT.

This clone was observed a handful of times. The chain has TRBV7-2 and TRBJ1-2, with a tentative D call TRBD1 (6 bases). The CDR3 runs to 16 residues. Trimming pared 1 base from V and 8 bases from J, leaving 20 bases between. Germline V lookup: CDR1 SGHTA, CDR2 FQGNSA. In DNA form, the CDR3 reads TGTGCCAGCAGCTTAGTCAATGTTAGGAGAACAGGGGGCTACACCTTC. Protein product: CASSLVNVRRTGGYTF.

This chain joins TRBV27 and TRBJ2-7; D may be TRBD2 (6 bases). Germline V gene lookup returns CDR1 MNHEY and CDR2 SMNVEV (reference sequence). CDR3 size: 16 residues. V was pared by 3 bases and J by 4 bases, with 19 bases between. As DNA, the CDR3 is TGTGCCAGCAGTTTGGAGGGTAGGTTGGGACGGTACGAGCAGTACTTC. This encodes CASSLEGRLGRYEQYF.

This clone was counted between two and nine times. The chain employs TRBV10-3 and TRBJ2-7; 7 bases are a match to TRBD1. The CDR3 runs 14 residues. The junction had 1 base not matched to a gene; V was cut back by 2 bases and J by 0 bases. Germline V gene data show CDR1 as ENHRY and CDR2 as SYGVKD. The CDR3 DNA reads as TGTGCCATCAGTGAGGGACAGGACTCCTACGAGCAGTACTTC. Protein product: CAISEGQDSYEQYF.

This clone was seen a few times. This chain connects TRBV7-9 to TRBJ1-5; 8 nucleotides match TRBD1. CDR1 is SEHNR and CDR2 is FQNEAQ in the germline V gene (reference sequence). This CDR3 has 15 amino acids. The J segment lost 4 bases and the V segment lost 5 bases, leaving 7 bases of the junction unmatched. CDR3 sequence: CASSPTGVSNQPQHF. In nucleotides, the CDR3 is TGTGCCAGCAGCCCGACAGGGGTCTCAAATCAGCCCCAGCATTTT.

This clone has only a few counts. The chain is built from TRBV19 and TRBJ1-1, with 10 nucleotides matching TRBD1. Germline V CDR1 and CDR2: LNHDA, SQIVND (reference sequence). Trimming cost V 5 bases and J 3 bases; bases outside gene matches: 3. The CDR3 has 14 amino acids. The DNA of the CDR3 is TGTGCCAGTAGTTCGGACAGGGGGTACACTGAAGCTTTCTTT. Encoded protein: CASSSDRGYTEAFF.

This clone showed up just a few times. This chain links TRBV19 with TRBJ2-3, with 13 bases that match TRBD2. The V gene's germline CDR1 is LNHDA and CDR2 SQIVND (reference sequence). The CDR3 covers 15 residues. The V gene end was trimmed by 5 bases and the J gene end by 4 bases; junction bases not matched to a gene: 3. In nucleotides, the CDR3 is TGTGCCAGTAGTCTGACTAGCGGGAGGCCAGATACGCAGTATTTT. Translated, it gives CASSLTSGRPDTQYF.

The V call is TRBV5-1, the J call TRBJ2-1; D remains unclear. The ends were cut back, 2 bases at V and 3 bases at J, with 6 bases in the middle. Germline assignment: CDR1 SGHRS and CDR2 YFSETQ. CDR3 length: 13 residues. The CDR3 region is CASSFGIYNEQFF. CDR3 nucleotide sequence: TGCGCCAGCAGCTTTGGCATCTACAATGAGCAGTTCTTC.

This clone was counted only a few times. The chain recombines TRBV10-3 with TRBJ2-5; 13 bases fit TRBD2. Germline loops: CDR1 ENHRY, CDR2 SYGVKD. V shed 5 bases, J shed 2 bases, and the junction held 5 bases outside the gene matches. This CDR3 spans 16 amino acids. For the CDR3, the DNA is TGTGCCATCAGTTACGGACTAGCGGGAGAGCAAGAGACCCAGTACTTC. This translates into CAISYGLAGEQETQYF.

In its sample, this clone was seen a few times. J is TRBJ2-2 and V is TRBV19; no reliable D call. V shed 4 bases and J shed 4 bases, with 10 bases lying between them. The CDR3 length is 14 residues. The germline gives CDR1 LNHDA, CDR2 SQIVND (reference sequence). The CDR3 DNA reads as TGTGCCAGTAGTAATCCGAGTGCCACCGGGGAGCTGTTTTTT. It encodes CASSNPSATGELFF.

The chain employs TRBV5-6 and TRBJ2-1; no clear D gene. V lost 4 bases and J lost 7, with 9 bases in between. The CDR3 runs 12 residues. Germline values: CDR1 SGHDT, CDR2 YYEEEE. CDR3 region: CASSQMTNEQFF. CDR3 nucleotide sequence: TGTGCCAGCAGCCAAATGACAAATGAGCAGTTCTTC. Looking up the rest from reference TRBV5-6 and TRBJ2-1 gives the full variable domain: DAGVTQSPTHLIKTRGQQVTLRCSPKSGHDTVSWYQQALGQGPQFIFQYYEEEERQRGNFPDRFSGHQFPNYSSELNVNALLLGDSALYLCASSQMTNEQFFGPGTRLTVL.

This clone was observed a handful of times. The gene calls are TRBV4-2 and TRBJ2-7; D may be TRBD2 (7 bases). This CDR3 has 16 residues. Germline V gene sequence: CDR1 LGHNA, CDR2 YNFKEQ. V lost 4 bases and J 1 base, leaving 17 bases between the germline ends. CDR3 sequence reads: CASSLGGLAASYEQYF. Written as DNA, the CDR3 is TGTGCCAGCAGCCTCGGGGGGCTAGCGGCTTCCTACGAGCAGTACTTC.

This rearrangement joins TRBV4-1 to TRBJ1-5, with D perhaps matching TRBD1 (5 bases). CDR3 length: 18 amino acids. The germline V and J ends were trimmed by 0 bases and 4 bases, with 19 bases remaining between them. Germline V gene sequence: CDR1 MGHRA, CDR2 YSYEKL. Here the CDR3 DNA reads TGCGCCAGCAGCCAAGAATCGGGAGGGGCTCGACTTAATCAGCCCCAGCATTTT. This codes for CASSQESGGARLNQPQHF.

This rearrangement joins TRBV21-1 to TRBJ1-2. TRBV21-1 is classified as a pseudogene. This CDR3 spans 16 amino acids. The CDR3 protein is CASRLKKCSSGYGYTF. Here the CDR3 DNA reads TGTGCCAGCAGGCTAAAGAAGTGCAGCTCGGGGTATGGCTACACCTTC.

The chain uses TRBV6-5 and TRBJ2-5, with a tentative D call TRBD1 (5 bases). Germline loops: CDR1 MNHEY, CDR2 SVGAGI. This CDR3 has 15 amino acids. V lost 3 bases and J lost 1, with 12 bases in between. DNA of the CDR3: TGTGCCAGCAGTTATTCCCCAGGGTCCCAAGAGACCCAGTACTTC. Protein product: CASSYSPGSQETQYF.

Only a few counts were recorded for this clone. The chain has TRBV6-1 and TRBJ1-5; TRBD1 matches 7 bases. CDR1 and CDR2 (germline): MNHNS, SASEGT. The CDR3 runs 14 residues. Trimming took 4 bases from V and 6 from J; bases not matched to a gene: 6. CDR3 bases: TGTGCCAGCAGTGCTAGACAGGGCAGTCAGCCCCAGCATTTT. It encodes CASSARQGSQPQHF.

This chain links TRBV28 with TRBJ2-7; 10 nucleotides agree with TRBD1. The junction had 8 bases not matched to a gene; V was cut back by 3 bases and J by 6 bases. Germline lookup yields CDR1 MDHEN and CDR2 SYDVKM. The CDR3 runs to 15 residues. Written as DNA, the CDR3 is TGTGCCAGCAGTTTTCTGACAGGGGGCCTCGTCGAGCAGTACTTC. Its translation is CASSFLTGGLVEQYF.

CDR3 bases: TGTGCCAGCAGTCTGACCAGGGAGGGGGAGCAGTACTTC. Amino acid sequence: CASSLTREGEQYF. V gene TRBV2 combines with J gene TRBJ2-7; 7 bases agree with TRBD2. The length of the CDR3 is 13 residues. The J segment lost 7 bases and the V segment lost 5 bases, leaving 8 bases of the junction unmatched. Germline values: CDR1 SNHLY, CDR2 FYNNEI. The whole variable domain, filled in from reference TRBV2 and TRBJ2-7, reads EPEVTQTPSHQVTQMGQEVILRCVPISNHLYFYWYRQILGQKVEFLVSFYNNEISEKSEIFDDQFSVERPDGSNFTLKIRSTKLEDSAMYFCASSLTREGEQYFGPGTRLTVT.

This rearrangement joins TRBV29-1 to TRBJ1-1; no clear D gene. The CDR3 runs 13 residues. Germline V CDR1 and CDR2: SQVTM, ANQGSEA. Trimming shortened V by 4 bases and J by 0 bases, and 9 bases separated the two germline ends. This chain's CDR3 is CSVVVAVNTEAFF. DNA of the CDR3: TGCAGCGTTGTGGTGGCAGTGAACACTGAAGCTTTCTTT.

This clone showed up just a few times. The CDR3 spells CASSPAVGADQPQHF. The DNA of the CDR3 is TGTGCCAGCAGCCCTGCGGTGGGGGCTGATCAGCCCCAGCATTTT. The chain is built from TRBV7-9 and TRBJ1-5; perhaps TRBD1 as D (6 bases). Trimming took off 5 bases at V and 5 bases at J, with 16 bases between the two ends. Germline-derived CDR1 and CDR2 are SEHNR and FQNEAQ (reference sequence). This CDR3 has 15 amino acids.

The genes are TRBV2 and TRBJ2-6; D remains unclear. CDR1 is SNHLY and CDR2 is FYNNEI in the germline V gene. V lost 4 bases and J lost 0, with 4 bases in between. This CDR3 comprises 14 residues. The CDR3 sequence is CASSGNSGANVLTF. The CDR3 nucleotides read TGTGCCAGCAGTGGTAACTCTGGGGCCAACGTCCTGACTTTC.

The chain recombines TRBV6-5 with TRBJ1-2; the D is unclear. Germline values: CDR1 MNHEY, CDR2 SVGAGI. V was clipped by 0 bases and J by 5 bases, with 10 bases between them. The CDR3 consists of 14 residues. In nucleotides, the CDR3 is TGTGCCAGCAGTTACTCCACCCGTCGGTATGGCTACACCTTC. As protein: CASSYSTRRYGYTF.

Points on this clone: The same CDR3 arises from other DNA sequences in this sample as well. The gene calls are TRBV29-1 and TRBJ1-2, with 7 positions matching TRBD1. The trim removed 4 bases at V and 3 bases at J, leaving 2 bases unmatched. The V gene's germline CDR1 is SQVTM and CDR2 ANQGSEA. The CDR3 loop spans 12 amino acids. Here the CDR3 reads CSVGQGDYGYTF. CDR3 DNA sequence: TGCAGCGTTGGACAGGGTGACTATGGCTACACCTTC.

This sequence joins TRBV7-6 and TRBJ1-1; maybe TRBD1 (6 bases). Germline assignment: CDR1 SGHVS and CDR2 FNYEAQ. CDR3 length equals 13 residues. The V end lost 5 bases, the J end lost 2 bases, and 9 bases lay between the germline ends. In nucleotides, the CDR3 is TGTGCCAGCAGCAGGGGGATAAACACTGAAGCTTTCTTT. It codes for CASSRGINTEAFF.

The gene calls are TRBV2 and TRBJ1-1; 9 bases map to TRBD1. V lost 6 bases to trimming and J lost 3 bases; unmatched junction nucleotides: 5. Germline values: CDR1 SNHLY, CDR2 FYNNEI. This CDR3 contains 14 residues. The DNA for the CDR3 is TGTGCCAGCAGAATACAGGGGGCGGACACTGAAGCTTTCTTT. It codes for CASRIQGADTEAFF.

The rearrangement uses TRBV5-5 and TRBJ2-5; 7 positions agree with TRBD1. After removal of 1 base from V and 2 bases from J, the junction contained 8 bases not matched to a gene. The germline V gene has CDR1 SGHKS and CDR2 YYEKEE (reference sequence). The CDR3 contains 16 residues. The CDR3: CASSLLPRQGQETQYF. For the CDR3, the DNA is TGTGCCAGCAGCTTGTTACCCCGACAGGGACAAGAGACCCAGTACTTC.

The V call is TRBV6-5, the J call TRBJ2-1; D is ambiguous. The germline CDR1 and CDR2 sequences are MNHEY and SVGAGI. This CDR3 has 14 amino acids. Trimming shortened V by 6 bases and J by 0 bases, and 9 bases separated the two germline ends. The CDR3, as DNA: TGTGCCAGCAGGCAGGAAAGCTCCTACAATGAGCAGTTCTTC. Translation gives CASRQESSYNEQFF.

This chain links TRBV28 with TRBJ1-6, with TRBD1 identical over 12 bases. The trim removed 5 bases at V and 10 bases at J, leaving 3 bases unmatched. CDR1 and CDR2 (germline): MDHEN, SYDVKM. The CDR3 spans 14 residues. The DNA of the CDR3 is TGTGCCAGCAGTACCGGGACAGGGGGCTCACCCCTCCACTTT. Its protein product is CASSTGTGGSPLHF. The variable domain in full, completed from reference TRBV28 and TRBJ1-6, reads DVKVTQSSRYLVKRTGEKVFLECVQDMDHENMFWYRQDPGLGLRLIYFSYDVKMKEKGDIPEGYSVSREKKERFSLILESASTNQTSMYLCASSTGTGGSPLHFGNGTRLTVT.

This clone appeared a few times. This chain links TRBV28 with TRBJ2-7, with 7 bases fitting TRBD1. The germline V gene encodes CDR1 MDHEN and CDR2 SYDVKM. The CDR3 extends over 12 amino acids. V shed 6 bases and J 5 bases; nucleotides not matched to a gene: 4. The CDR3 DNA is TGTGCCAGCAGGTTGACAGGGCACGAGCAGTACTTC. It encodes CASRLTGHEQYF.

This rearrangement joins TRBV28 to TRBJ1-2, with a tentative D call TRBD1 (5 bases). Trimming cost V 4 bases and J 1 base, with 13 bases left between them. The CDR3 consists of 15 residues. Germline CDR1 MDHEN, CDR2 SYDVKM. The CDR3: CASSSGAASNYGYTF. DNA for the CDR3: TGTGCCAGCAGTTCTGGGGCGGCCAGTAACTATGGCTACACCTTC.